A selection of T cell receptor beta chains follows, all from one sample in a study of T-cell reconstitution after alpha-beta-depleted transplantation in children. TCRdb processed the PCR reads anew with MiXCR; each CDR3 protein has one entry. Among 100,000 or so distinct CDR3 sequences listed, roughly 7.1% were seen once. The specimen comprised PBMCs, sampled before TCRalphabeta/CD19-depleted stem cell transplant. Every receptor here comes from a boy under 10 years old with acute lymphoblastic leukemia, due to receive a stem cell transplant. The CDR3 runs from the conserved cysteine through the conserved F or W. A D gene is named only where the DNA matches it firmly. Clone sizes are given selectively: once, few, many, or a class where the clone is expanded.

TRBV29-1	TRBD1	TRBJ1-5	many	TGCAGCGTTCCGGACAGGGGCAATCAGCCCCAGCATTTT	CSVPDRGNQPQHF
TRBV29-1	TRBD1	TRBJ1-1	many	TGCAGCGTTCTCTCCGGGACAGGTAACACTGAAGCTTTCTTT	CSVLSGTGNTEAFF
TRBV6-5	TRBD1	TRBJ1-2	many	TGTGCCAGCAGTTACTCGGACAGGGCCAACTATGGCTACACCTTC	CASSYSDRANYGYTF
TRBV6-1	TRBD1	TRBJ2-1	few	TGTGCCAGCGACCGCTCCGGGACAGGAACCTACAATGAGCAGTTCTTC	CASDRSGTGTYNEQFF
TRBV6-4	.	TRBJ2-3	many	TGTGCCAGCAGTGTGTCCCCCGGCACAGATACGCAGTATTTT	CASSVSPGTDTQYF
TRBV6-1	.	TRBJ1-2	.	TGTGCCAGCAGCGACAGTCCAGGGCCTACTAACTATGGCTACACCTTC	CASSDSPGPTNYGYTF
TRBV9	.	TRBJ2-2	few	TGTGCCAGCAGCGGAACGGGGGTTGGGACCGGGGAGCTGTTTTTT	CASSGTGVGTGELFF
TRBV3-1	.	TRBJ1-2	.	TGTGCCAGCAGCCGCGGATCGGGCTATGGCTACACCTTC	CASSRGSGYGYTF
TRBV28	.	TRBJ2-5	many	TGTGCCAGCGGACCCGGGGCTCAAGAGACCCAGTACTTC	CASGPGAQETQYF
TRBV29-1	.	TRBJ2-1	many	TGCAGCGTTCGGCTAGCTGAGCAGTTCTTC	CSVRLAEQFF
TRBV5-6	TRBD2	TRBJ2-7	many	TGTGCCAGCAGCCGAACTAGCGCCTCCTACGAGCAGTACTTC	CASSRTSASYEQYF
TRBV6-2/TRBV6-3	.	TRBJ2-7	many	TGTGCCAGCCAACCGTCGGTTTACTACGAGCAGTACTTC	CASQPSVYYEQYF
TRBV20-1	.	TRBJ2-7	many	TGCAGTGCAACCCTTGGGTCCGACTACGAGCAGTACTTC	CSATLGSDYEQYF
TRBV7-7	.	TRBJ2-5	many	TGTGCCAGCAGCTTAAATACGGGCCAAGAGACCCAGTACTTC	CASSLNTGQETQYF
TRBV12-3/TRBV12-4	.	TRBJ1-1	many	TGTGCCAGCAGCCGAGACAGGTACACTGAAGCTTTCTTT	CASSRDRYTEAFF
TRBV5-5	TRBD1	TRBJ1-1	few	TGTGCCAGCAGCAAACAGGGGGGCACTGAAGCTTTCTTT	CASSKQGGTEAFF
TRBV5-5	.	TRBJ1-3	.	TGTGCCAGCAGCGCGCCACCCAGGCGAAACACCATATATTTT	CASSAPPRRNTIYF
TRBV5-6	.	TRBJ2-7	.	TGTGCCAGCAGCTGGGGGACGCTCCACGAGCAGTACTTC	CASSWGTLHEQYF
TRBV12-3/TRBV12-4	.	TRBJ2-3	many	TGTGCCAGCAGTTTTTATGCAGATACGCAGTATTTT	CASSFYADTQYF
TRBV29-1	.	TRBJ2-3	many	TGCAGCGTTGCCGTTGACTCTAGCACAGATACGCAGTATTTT	CSVAVDSSTDTQYF
TRBV20-1	.	TRBJ1-1	many	TGCAGTGCTAAGGGGAACACTGAAGCTTTCTTT	CSAKGNTEAFF
TRBV5-4	.	TRBJ1-2	few	TGTGCCAGCAGCTTGAGTAAGGGTCTGGATGGCTACACCTTC	CASSLSKGLDGYTF
TRBV5-1	.	TRBJ2-7	many	TGCGCCAGCAGCTTGGGGTCGAGCTCCTACGAGCAGTACTTC	CASSLGSSSYEQYF
TRBV7-2	.	TRBJ2-2	medium-sized	TGTGCCAGCAGCTTCGGGACTTTACGCACCGGGGAGCTGTTTTTT	CASSFGTLRTGELFF
TRBV7-9	TRBD1	TRBJ1-2	few	TGTGCCAGCAGCTCCTTAGGGGGCACCCGTCATGGCTACACCTTC	CASSSLGGTRHGYTF
TRBV7-7	TRBD1	TRBJ1-1	few	TGTGCCAGCAGCTCCCCCTGGGACAGAAGTAACACTGAAGCTTTCTTT	CASSSPWDRSNTEAFF
TRBV20-1	TRBD2	TRBJ2-3	few	TGCAGTGCTAGAGGGTATGGGGGGGTTCGCACAGATACGCAGTATTTT	CSARGYGGVRTDTQYF
TRBV5-1	.	TRBJ1-1	many	TGCGCCAGCAGCTTGGGACCTAAAGGGAACACTGAAGCTTTCTTT	CASSLGPKGNTEAFF
TRBV12-3/TRBV12-4	.	TRBJ2-7	many	TGTGCCAGCACTTACGGAGGCGGACGGAGATCCTACGAGCAGTACTTC	CASTYGGGRRSYEQYF
TRBV12-3/TRBV12-4	.	TRBJ1-4	.	TGTGCCAGCAGTTTAGGGCCGAGAGATGAAAAACTGTTTTTT	CASSLGPRDEKLFF
TRBV6-2/TRBV6-3	TRBD2	TRBJ2-3	.	TGTGCCAGCAGCCAACTAGCGGGGGGGCCAGATACGCAGTATTTT	CASSQLAGGPDTQYF
TRBV20-1	TRBD2	TRBJ2-7	few	TGCAGTGCTGCCCAACTAGCGGGGGGGCCCTACGAGCAGTACTTC	CSAAQLAGGPYEQYF
TRBV6-1	.	TRBJ1-5	few	TGTGCCAGCAGTCCGACCGAAGGGGCTCTCTTTGGCAATCAGCCCCAGCATTTT	CASSPTEGALFGNQPQHF
TRBV14	.	TRBJ2-3	.	TGTGCCAGCAGCCTCCCGGGGCCCGATACGCTGTATTTT	CASSLPGPDTLYF
TRBV28	TRBD2	TRBJ2-1	.	TGTGCCAGCAACCCGAGGGGAGGGTACGAGCAGTTCTTC	CASNPRGGYEQFF